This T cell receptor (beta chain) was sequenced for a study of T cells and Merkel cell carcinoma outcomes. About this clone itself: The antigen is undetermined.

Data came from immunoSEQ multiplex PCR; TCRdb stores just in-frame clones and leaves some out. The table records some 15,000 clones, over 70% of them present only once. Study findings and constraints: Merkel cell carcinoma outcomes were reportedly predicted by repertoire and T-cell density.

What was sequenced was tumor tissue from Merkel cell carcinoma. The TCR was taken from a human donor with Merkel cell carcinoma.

The CDR3 here is CASSLTSACNEQFF. In nucleotides, the CDR3 is TGTGCCAGCAGCTTGACTAGCGCCTGCAATGAGCAGTTCTTC. The rearrangement joins TRBV7-6 to TRBJ2-1, with 8 bases matching TRBD2. The trim removed 3 bases at V and 6 bases at J, leaving 4 bases unmatched. The CDR3 consists of 14 residues. Germline CDR1 is SGHVS and CDR2 is FNYEAQ.